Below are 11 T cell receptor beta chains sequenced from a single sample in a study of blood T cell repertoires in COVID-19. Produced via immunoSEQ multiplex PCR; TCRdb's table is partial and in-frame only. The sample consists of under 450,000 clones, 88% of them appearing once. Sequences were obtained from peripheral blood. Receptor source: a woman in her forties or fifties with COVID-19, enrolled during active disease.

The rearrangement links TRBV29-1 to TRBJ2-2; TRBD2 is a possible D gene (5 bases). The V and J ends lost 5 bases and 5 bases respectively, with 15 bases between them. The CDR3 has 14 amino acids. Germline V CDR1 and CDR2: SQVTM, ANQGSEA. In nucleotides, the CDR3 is TGCAGCGTTTCGAGAGGGTCCGGGACCGGGGAGCTGTTTTTT. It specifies CSVSRGSGTGELFF.

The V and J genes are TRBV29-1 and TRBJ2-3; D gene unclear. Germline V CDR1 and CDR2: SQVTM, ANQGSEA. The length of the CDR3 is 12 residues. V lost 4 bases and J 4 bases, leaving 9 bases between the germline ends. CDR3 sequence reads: CSVASPPDTQYF. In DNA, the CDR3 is TGCAGCGTTGCCAGTCCCCCAGATACGCAGTATTTT.

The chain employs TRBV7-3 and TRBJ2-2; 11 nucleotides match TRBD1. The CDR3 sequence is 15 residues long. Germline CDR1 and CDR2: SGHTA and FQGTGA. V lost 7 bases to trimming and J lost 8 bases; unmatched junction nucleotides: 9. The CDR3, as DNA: TGTGCCAGCACCCGAAGAGGACAGGGGGCTGGGGAGCTGTTTTTT. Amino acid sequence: CASTRRGQGAGELFF.

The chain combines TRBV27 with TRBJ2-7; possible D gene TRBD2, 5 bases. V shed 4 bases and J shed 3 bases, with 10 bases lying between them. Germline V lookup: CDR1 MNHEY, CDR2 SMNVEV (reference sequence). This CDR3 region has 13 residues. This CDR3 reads CASSSGSFYEQYF. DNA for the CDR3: TGTGCCAGCAGTTCGGGGTCTTTCTACGAGCAGTACTTC.

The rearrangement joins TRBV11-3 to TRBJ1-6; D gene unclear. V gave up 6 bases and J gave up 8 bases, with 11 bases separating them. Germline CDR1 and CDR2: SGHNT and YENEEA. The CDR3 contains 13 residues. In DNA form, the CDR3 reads TGTGCCAGCAGGAGAAGTGTGGATTCACCCCTCCACTTT. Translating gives CASRRSVDSPLHF.

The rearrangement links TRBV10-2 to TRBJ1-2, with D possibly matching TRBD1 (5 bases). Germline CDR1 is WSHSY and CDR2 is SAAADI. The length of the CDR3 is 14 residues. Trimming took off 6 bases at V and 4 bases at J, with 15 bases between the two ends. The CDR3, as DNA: TGCGCCAGCAGCCCCCAGGGCTGGGGCTATGGCTACACCTTC. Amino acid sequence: CASSPQGWGYGYTF.

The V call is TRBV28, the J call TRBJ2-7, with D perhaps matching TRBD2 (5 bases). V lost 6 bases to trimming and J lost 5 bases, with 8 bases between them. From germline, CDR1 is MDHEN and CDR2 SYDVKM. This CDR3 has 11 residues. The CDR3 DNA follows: TGTGCCAGCAGCCTCGGGGACGAGCAGTACTTC. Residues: CASSLGDEQYF.

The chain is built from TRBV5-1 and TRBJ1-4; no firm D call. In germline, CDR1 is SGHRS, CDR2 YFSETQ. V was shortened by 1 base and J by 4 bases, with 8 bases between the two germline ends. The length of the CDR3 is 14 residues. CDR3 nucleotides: TGCGCCAGCAGCTTGTCGGCGGATAATGAAAAACTGTTTTTT. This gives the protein CASSLSADNEKLFF.

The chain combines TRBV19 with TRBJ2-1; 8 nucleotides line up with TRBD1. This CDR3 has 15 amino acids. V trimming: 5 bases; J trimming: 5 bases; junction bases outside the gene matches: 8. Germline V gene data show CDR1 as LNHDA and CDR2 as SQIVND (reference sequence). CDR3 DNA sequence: TGTGCCAGTAGTGAAGACAGGGGCGCGGACAATGAGCAGTTCTTC. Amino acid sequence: CASSEDRGADNEQFF.

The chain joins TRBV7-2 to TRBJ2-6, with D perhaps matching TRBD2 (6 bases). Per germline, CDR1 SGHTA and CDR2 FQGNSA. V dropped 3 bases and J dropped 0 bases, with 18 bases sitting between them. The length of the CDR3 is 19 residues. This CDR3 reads CASSLRRGSFTSGANVLTF. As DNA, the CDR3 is TGTGCCAGCAGCTTGAGGAGGGGTAGTTTCACCTCTGGGGCCAACGTCCTGACTTTC.

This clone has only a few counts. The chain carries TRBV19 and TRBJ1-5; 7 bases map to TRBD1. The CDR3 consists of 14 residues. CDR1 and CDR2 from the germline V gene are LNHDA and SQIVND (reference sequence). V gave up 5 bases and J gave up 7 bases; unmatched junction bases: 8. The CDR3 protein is CASSPRTGGQPQHF. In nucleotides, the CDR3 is TGTGCCAGTAGTCCGAGGACAGGTGGACAGCCCCAGCATTTT.